The present entry profiles one T cell receptor (beta chain) with its context. This clone turned up a few times. The clone's antigen remains unknown. Because it lacks the conserved phenylalanine or tryptophan at the end, this CDR3 is likely a read error. The DNA is left out, because the CDR3 cannot be placed on it with certainty; the CDR3 is given as TCRdb lists it. Via the germline V gene, CDR1 is MNHNS and CDR2 SASEGT. Both ends counted, the CDR3 spans 10 residues. Enrolling through a virtual design, the prospective study's participants ranged in age from roughly 18 to 90 years and lived across 20 to 30 United States geographic areas. To assign participants to cohorts, the prospective study relied on clinical history that participants themselves reported in a screening survey and a study questionnaire. For ImmuneRACE Cohort 3, a participant was defined as recovered based on two consecutive negative NP/OP PCR tests, clearance by a healthcare professional, or resolution of symptoms. Mobile phlebotomists in the prospective study collected whole blood, serum and a nasopharyngeal or oropharyngeal swab from every participant. Additional blood draws and questionnaires over a 2-month period could optionally be provided by prospective study participants. Before DNA extraction, blood samples from the prospective study were shipped at room temperature or frozen.

The data originate from a study of blood T cell repertoires in COVID-19 (TCRdb year 2020). Context from the whole study: Samples covering the acute and convalescent phases of COVID-19 were provided by collaborators in the United States, Italy and Spain. The material from the prospective study consisted of cDNA or gDNA derived from T cells, B-cell-depleted T cells, or PBMCs. Deeply sampled blood TCRbeta repertoires from subjects exposed to, actively infected with, or recovered from COVID-19 were included in the dataset. The repertoires were released in a freely available public database meant as a resource for research on the immune response to SARS-CoV-2. Samples came from the ongoing ImmuneRACE study (first 160 participants) plus 1,254 subjects from 6 global collaborators. Sample metadata almost always included a de-identified subject ID, COVID-19 status, age in years and sex. Where available, HLA class I and class II types were obtained from metadata supplied by the sample provider rather than from assay-based typing. What the research found in general, with its limitations: The amount of clinical and demographic metadata varied by source and participant and was provided uncurated.

TCRbeta CDR3 regions were amplified from genomic DNA using the immunoSEQ Assay, a bias-controlled multiplex PCR. Per the source publication's procedure: Within the assay, amplification of reference gene primers was used to estimate how many nucleated cells each sample contained. To quantify the absolute abundance of each unique TCRbeta CDR3 rearrangement, sequence reads were collapsed and filtered. For each sample, productive Simpson clonality was calculated as the square root of Simpson's diversity index across productive rearrangements. TCRdb limited this immuneACCESS table to in-frame rearrangements with V and J called. A share of clones is missing; checked studies link under half to unresolved V genes, and the rest is unexplained. V, J and clone size were drawn from that table, and D and trimming were deduced from the DNA. Within this sample are roughly 380,000 clones, with roughly 86% of them counted one time only. The ten biggest clones cover 1.3% of the sample.

The specimen sequenced was PBMCs or T cells enriched from blood (not recorded which). This receptor was taken from a man aged 25-45 years who had recovered from COVID-19. The chain employs TRBV6-1 and TRBJ1-2. This receptor has the CDR3 CASSEEGIPL.